These 16 T cell receptor beta chains were all obtained from the same sample, sequenced in a study of blood T cell repertoires in COVID-19. Repertoires were generated with immunoSEQ multiplex PCR, while TCRdb's copy carries only in-frame clones and drops some. The repertoire consists of around 150,000 clones, with approximately 79% occurring once and the leading ten covering roughly 6.4%. Material for sequencing was peripheral blood. These receptors were taken from a woman in her thirties or forties with COVID-19, enrolled during active disease.

The chain uses TRBV21-1 and TRBJ2-7; the table gives TRBD1 as D, unverified against the DNA. TRBV21-1 is annotated as a pseudogene. The CDR3 contains 12 residues. CDR3: CASRLGTGGLTV. Here the CDR3 DNA reads TGTGCCAGCAGACTAGGGACAGGGGGCCTTACGGTC.

There are a few counts of this clone. The junction shows a germline mismatch at one end, possibly a read error. The chain is built from TRBV10-1 and TRBJ2-1; TRBD2 is a possible D gene (5 bases). The germline gives CDR1 WNHNN, CDR2 SYGVQD (reference sequence). The CDR3 is 12 amino acids. The CDR3 reads CASSSGPLPGIF. The CDR3 DNA is TGCGCCAGCAGTTCCGGGCCCCTCCCGGGGATCTTC.

This clone was found a few times. V gene TRBV29-1 combines with J gene TRBJ1-3; 7 bases agree with TRBD1. The CDR3 covers 14 residues. Trimming cost V 6 bases and J 0 bases; bases outside gene matches: 5. Germline lookup yields CDR1 SQVTM and CDR2 ANQGSEA. The chain's CDR3 is CSVDGTASGNTIYF. CDR3 DNA sequence: TGCAGCGTGGATGGGACAGCCTCTGGAAACACCATATATTTT.

There are a few counts of this clone. This chain joins TRBV2 and TRBJ2-5, with D possibly matching TRBD1 (7 bases). CDR1 and CDR2 (germline): SNHLY, FYNNEI. V was pared by 7 bases and J by 4 bases, with 16 bases between. The CDR3 covers 14 residues. The CDR3 spells CASTFYRGGETQYF. The CDR3, as DNA: TGTGCCAGCACATTTTACAGGGGAGGAGAGACCCAGTACTTC.

The chain has TRBV2 and TRBJ2-7; weak D call: TRBD2 (5 bases). The CDR3 is made up of 13 amino acids. Trimming cost V 4 bases and J 4 bases, with 11 bases left between them. In germline, CDR1 is SNHLY, CDR2 FYNNEI. The CDR3 DNA reads as TGTGCCAGCAGTGTTACGGGGATTTACGAGCAGTACTTC. Translated: CASSVTGIYEQYF.

Written as DNA, the CDR3 is TGTGCCAGCAGGGACAGGGCCGGGGCTGAAGCTTTCTTT. It encodes CASRDRAGAEAFF. The chain recombines TRBV6-5 with TRBJ1-1; 8 bases align to TRBD1. The length of the CDR3 is 13 residues. The junction had 6 bases not matched to a gene; V was cut back by 6 bases and J by 6 bases. Germline V gene data show CDR1 as MNHEY and CDR2 as SVGAGI.

This clone showed up just a few times. The V call is TRBV19, the J call TRBJ1-6, with TRBD1 matching over 9 bases. Trimming cost V 8 bases and J 8 bases; bases outside gene matches: 7. CDR1 and CDR2 from the germline V gene are LNHDA and SQIVND (reference sequence). The CDR3 covers 14 residues. The CDR3 reads CASHRGQGYSPLHF. DNA of the CDR3: TGTGCCAGTCACAGAGGACAGGGGTATTCACCCCTCCACTTT. Based on the CDR3 plus reference TRBV19 and TRBJ1-6, the full variable domain is DGGITQSPKYLFRKEGQNVTLSCEQNLNHDAMYWYRQDPGQGLRLIYYSQIVNDFQKGDIAEGYSVSREKKESFPLTVTSAQKNPTAFYLCASHRGQGYSPLHFGNGTRLTVT.

The chain uses TRBV5-4 and TRBJ1-5; maybe TRBD1 (5 bases). CDR1 SGHNT and CDR2 YYREEE come from the germline V gene (reference sequence). This CDR3 spans 16 amino acids. The ends were cut back, 4 bases at V and 3 bases at J, with 17 bases in the middle. The CDR3 reads CASSLRDGFYNQPQHF. In DNA, the CDR3 is TGTGCCAGCAGCCTGCGGGACGGCTTTTACAATCAGCCCCAGCATTTT.

This clone was found a few times. The chain carries TRBV5-1 and TRBJ1-5; 7 bases fit TRBD1. CDR1 is SGHRS, CDR2 YFSETQ, per germline. This CDR3 has 14 amino acids. Trimming at V came to 4 bases and at J to 0 bases, leaving 1 base not matched to a gene. The CDR3 loop is CASSTGDSNQPQHF. CDR3 nucleotides: TGCGCCAGCAGCACAGGGGATAGCAATCAGCCCCAGCATTTT.

The chain combines TRBV7-6 with TRBJ1-4; D is undetermined. Trimming cost V 5 bases and J 5 bases, with 15 bases left between them. Germline V gives CDR1 SGHVS, CDR2 FNYEAQ. CDR3 length: 15 residues. Written as DNA, the CDR3 is TGTGCCAGCAGCCTTGGAACCCCGGGGAATGAAAAACTGTTTTTT. As protein: CASSLGTPGNEKLFF.

This clone was seen only once. DNA for the CDR3: TGTGCCAGCAGCTTAAACAGGGGTCGGAGAGAGACCCAGTACTTC. Amino acids: CASSLNRGRRETQYF. The rearrangement joins TRBV7-3 to TRBJ2-5, with 7 bases that match TRBD1. CDR1 and CDR2 from the germline V gene are SGHTA and FQGTGA. CDR3 length equals 15 residues. V trimming: 1 base; J trimming: 4 bases; junction bases outside the gene matches: 6.

The chain links TRBV28 to TRBJ2-3; 9 nucleotides line up with TRBD2. Germline CDR1 is MDHEN and CDR2 is SYDVKM. This CDR3 is 15 amino acids long. V shed 5 bases and J 3 bases; nucleotides not matched to a gene: 6. CDR3 bases: TGTGCCAGCAGTGTTAGCGGGAGTAAGACAGATACGCAGTATTTT. Translation gives CASSVSGSKTDTQYF.

This clone was recorded only once. This chain joins TRBV7-9 and TRBJ2-2, with 9 bases matching TRBD1. The CDR3 sequence is 15 residues long. J was trimmed by 6 bases and V by 4 bases; bases with no gene match: 6. Per germline, CDR1 SEHNR and CDR2 FQNEAQ (reference sequence). As DNA, the CDR3 is TGTGCCAGCAGCTCGGGACAGGGTATTTCCGGGGAGCTGTTTTTT. It translates to CASSSGQGISGELFF. Filled out from reference TRBV7-9 and TRBJ2-2, the complete variable domain reads DTGVSQNPRHKITKRGQNVTFRCDPISEHNRLYWYRQTLGQGPEFLTYFQNEAQLEKSRLLSDRFSAERPKGSFSTLEIQRTEQGDSAMYLCASSSGQGISGELFFGEGSRLTVL.

The rearrangement links TRBV9 to TRBJ2-7, with 9 positions matching TRBD2. The CDR3 covers 14 residues. V lost 2 bases and J lost 5; bases outside the gene matches: 5. The germline V gene has CDR1 SGDLS and CDR2 YYNGEE. DNA for the CDR3: TGTGCCAGCAGCGTCGGGTTAGCGGGGGACGAGCAGTACTTC. Translating it yields CASSVGLAGDEQYF. The variable domain in full, with the rest retrieved from reference TRBV9 and TRBJ2-7, is DSGVTQTPKHLITATGQRVTLRCSPRSGDLSVYWYQQSLDQGLQFLIQYYNGEERAKGNILERFSAQQFPDLHSELNLSSLELGDSALYFCASSVGLAGDEQYFGPGTRLTVT.

The chain is built from TRBV30 and TRBJ2-2; TRBD2 aligns across 7 bases. CDR3 length: 18 amino acids. The ends lost 3 bases at V and 2 bases at J; junction bases unmatched: 15. CDR1 and CDR2 from the germline V gene are GTSNPN and SVGIG (reference sequence). The CDR3 region is CAWSGAYGRGSNTGELFF. The CDR3 DNA reads as TGTGCCTGGAGCGGGGCATACGGGCGCGGGAGTAACACCGGGGAGCTGTTTTTT. Supplemented by reference TRBV30 and TRBJ2-2, the full variable domain reads SQTIHQWPATLVQPVGSPLSLECTVEGTSNPNLYWYRQAAGRGLQLLFYSVGIGQISSEVPQNLSASRPQDRQFILSSKKLLLSDSGFYLCAWSGAYGRGSNTGELFFGEGSRLTVL.

The rearrangement links TRBV24-1 to TRBJ2-1; 7 nucleotides line up with TRBD2. V was pared by 12 bases and J by 1 base, with 2 bases of the junction left unmatched. The CDR3 runs 12 residues. Germline loops: CDR1 KGHDR, CDR2 SFDVKD. The CDR3 coding sequence is TGTGCCTCCGGGGGGTCCTACAATGAGCAGTTCTTC. This codes for CASGGSYNEQFF.